This TCR beta chain was sequenced during a study of cytomegalovirus exposure and HLA in healthy donors. Study details: Of all 380 or so donors who were genotyped, 75% to 85% belonged to the Caucasian-associated ancestry cluster. Study-wide results and limits: Most TCR sequences were seen very rarely across donors, but some public TCRs occurred in many.

The PCR was carried out with 60 Vbeta primers and 13 Jbeta primers. The repertoire was sequenced with immunoSEQ multiplex PCR; TCRdb's copy has only in-frame clones and lacks some. Of 120,000 or so clones detected, over 9.5% appear once; the ten largest clones hold approximately 4.5%. This clone was detected only a few times. Its antigen remains unknown. Other DNA sequences from this sample encode an identical CDR3 as well. The sequence derives from a woman younger than 35 in good health and CMV-seropositive. Sample: PBMCs.

CDR3 nucleotide sequence: TGTGCCAGCACCGTAGACAGGGGTGGTTCTGGCTACACCTTC. Translating it yields CASTVDRGGSGYTF. The chain has TRBV2 and TRBJ1-2, with 8 positions matching TRBD1. This CDR3 spans 14 amino acids. The V gene's germline CDR1 is SNHLY and CDR2 FYNNEI. Germline trimming cut 7 bases from V and 7 bases from J; bases unmatched to any gene: 11.